These 8 T cell receptor beta chains originate from one sample sequenced in a study of CD8+ T cells in alopecia areata. RNA was extracted and reverse transcribed into cDNA as the sequencing template. Here immunoSEQ multiplex PCR was the method, and the copy in TCRdb shows in-frame clones only, minus some. The sample yields 100,000 to 150,000 clones, approximately 49% seen once. The sequenced sample was CD8+ T cells sorted from blood, obtained at week 0. Receptors were obtained from a human donor with alopecia areata.

This clone was seen just once. The J gene is TRBJ1-1, the V gene TRBV4-3; tentatively, D is TRBD1 (6 bases). The germline V gene encodes CDR1 LGHNA and CDR2 YSLEER. This CDR3 comprises 15 residues. With 0 bases removed from V and 3 bases from J, the gap between germline ends came to 11 bases. CDR3 amino acids: CASSQERGLDTEAFF. In DNA form, the CDR3 reads TGCGCCAGCAGCCAAGAGAGGGGGTTGGACACTGAAGCTTTCTTT.

The chain recombines TRBV9 with TRBJ2-1, with D uncertain. V lost 3 bases and J 6 bases, leaving 4 bases between the germline ends. Germline V gene lookup returns CDR1 SGDLS and CDR2 YYNGEE. The length of the CDR3 is 11 residues. The CDR3 DNA reads as TGTGCCAGCAGCGGGCTCAATGAGCAGTTCTTC. This encodes CASSGLNEQFF.

This clone turned up a few times. The chain links TRBV27 to TRBJ2-5; 10 positions agree with TRBD2. This CDR3 spans 15 amino acids. Trimming cost V 4 bases and J 10 bases; bases outside gene matches: 12. The germline V gene encodes CDR1 MNHEY and CDR2 SMNVEV (reference sequence). CDR3 DNA: TGTGCCAGCAGTTCGCTAGCGGGGGTTTCGGAGGACCAGTACTTC. Its translation is CASSSLAGVSEDQYF.

There are a few counts of this clone. The J gene is TRBJ2-1, the V gene TRBV5-5, with D possibly being TRBD1 or TRBD2 (5 bases each). Looked up from germline, CDR1 is SGHKS and CDR2 is YYEKEE (reference sequence). The CDR3 is made up of 16 amino acids. Between the trimmed V and J ends, which lost 4 bases and 0 bases, there was a span of 14 bases. The CDR3 loop is CASSGLDTSSYNEQFF. DNA of the CDR3: TGTGCCAGCAGCGGGCTGGACACTAGCTCCTACAATGAGCAGTTCTTC.

The chain uses TRBV4-1 and TRBJ2-7; D is unclear. Deletions cut 3 bases from V and 4 bases from J, with 7 bases between. Germline V gene sequence: CDR1 MGHRA, CDR2 YSYEKL. The CDR3 totals 12 residues. The CDR3 DNA reads TGCGCCAGCAGCCAGACGGGTTACGAGCAGTACTTC. This sequence encodes CASSQTGYEQYF.

In its sample, this clone was seen a few times. The CDR3 spells CASSLAGGQFF. In DNA form, the CDR3 reads TGTGCCAGCAGTCTAGCGGGGGGGCAGTTCTTC. The rearrangement uses TRBV11-2 and TRBJ2-1; 11 nucleotides line up with TRBD2. Trimming cost V 6 bases and J 12 bases; bases outside gene matches: 1. The CDR3 consists of 11 residues. Germline lookup yields CDR1 SGHAT and CDR2 FQNNGV.

This clone was counted at least ten times. The chain has TRBV4-3 and TRBJ1-1; D remains ambiguous. The CDR3 length is 14 residues. V was shortened by 0 bases and J by 4 bases, with 9 bases between the two germline ends. Germline values: CDR1 LGHNA, CDR2 YSLEER. Written as DNA, the CDR3 is TGCGCCAGCAGCCAAGATATTGACCGCACTGAAGCTTTCTTT. Translation gives CASSQDIDRTEAFF.

This chain links TRBV19 with TRBJ1-1, with 7 bases that match TRBD1. The germline V gene has CDR1 LNHDA and CDR2 SQIVND (reference sequence). V was clipped by 4 bases and J by 2 bases; unmatched bases: 7. This CDR3 has 15 residues. Here the CDR3 reads CASSNDREVNTEAFF. In DNA form, the CDR3 reads TGTGCCAGTAGTAATGACAGGGAGGTAAACACTGAAGCTTTCTTT.